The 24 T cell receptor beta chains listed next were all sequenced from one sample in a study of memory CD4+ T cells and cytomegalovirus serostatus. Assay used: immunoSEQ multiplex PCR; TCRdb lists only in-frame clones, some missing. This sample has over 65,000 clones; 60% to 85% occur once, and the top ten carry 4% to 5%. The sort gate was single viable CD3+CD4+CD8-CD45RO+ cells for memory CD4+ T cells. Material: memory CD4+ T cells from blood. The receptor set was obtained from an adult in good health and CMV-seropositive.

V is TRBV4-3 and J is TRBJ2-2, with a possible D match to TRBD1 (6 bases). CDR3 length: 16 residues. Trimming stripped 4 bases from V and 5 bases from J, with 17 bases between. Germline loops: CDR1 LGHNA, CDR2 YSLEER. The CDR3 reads CASSLDGQTGTGELFF. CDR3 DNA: TGCGCCAGCAGCCTAGATGGCCAAACAGGGACCGGGGAGCTGTTTTTT.

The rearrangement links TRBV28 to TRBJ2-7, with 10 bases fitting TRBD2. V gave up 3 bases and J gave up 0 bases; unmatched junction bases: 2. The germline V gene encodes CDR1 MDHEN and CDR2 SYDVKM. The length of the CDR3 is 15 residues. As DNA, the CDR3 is TGTGCCAGCAGTTTCCCTAGCGGGAGCTCCTACGAGCAGTACTTC. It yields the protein CASSFPSGSSYEQYF.

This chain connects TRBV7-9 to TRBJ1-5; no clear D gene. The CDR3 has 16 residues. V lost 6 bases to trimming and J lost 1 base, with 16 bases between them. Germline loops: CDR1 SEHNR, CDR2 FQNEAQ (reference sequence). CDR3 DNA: TGTGCCAGCAGTACTATAATAGGAGGGAGCAATCAGCCCCAGCATTTT. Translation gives CASSTIIGGSNQPQHF.

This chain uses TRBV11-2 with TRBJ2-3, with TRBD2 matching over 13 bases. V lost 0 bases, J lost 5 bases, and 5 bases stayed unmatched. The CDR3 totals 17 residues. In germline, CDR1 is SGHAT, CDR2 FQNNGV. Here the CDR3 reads CASSLDGLAGVIDTQYF. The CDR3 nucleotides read TGTGCCAGCAGCTTAGACGGACTAGCGGGGGTGATAGATACGCAGTATTTT.

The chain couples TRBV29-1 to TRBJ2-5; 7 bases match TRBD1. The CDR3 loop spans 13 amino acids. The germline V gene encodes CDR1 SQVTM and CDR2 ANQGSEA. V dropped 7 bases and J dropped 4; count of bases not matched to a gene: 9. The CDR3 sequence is CSADTDRRETQYF. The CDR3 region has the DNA TGCAGCGCCGACACGGACAGGAGAGAGACCCAGTACTTC.

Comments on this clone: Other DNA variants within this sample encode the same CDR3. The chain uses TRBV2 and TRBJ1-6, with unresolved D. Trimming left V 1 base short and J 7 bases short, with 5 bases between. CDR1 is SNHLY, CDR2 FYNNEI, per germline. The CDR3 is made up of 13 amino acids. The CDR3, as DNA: TGTGCCAGCAGTGAAGTGGCCAATTCACCCCTCCACTTT. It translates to CASSEVANSPLHF.

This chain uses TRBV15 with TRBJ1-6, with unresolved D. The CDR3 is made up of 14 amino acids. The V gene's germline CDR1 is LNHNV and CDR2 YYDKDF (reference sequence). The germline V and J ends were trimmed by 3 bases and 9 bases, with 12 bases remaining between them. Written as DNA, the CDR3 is TGTGCCACCAGCAGGGCCCTGGGGATTTCACCCCTCCACTTT. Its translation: CATSRALGISPLHF.

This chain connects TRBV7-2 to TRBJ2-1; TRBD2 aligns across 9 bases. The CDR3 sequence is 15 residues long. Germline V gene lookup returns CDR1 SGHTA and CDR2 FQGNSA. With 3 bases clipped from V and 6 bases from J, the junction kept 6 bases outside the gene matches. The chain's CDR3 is CASSFSGSRSNEQFF. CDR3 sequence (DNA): TGTGCCAGCAGCTTTAGCGGGAGTAGGAGCAATGAGCAGTTCTTC.

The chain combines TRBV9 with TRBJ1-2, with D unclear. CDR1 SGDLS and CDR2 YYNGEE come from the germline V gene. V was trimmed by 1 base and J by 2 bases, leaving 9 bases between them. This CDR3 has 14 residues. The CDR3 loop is CASSVYPGNYGYTF. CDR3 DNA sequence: TGTGCCAGCAGCGTATACCCGGGGAACTATGGCTACACCTTC.

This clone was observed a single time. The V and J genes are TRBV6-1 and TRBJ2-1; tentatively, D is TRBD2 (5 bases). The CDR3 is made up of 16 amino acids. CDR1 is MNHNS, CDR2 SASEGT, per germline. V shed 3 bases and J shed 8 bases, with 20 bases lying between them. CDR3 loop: CASSDPQGLRNDEQFF. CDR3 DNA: TGTGCCAGCAGTGACCCCCAAGGACTGAGGAACGATGAGCAGTTCTTC.

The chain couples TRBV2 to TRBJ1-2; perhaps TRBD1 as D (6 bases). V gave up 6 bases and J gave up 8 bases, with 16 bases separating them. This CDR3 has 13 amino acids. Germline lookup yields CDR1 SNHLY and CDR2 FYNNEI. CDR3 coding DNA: TGTGCCAGCAGCCCGGGACAACGGGACGGCTACACCTTC. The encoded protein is CASSPGQRDGYTF.

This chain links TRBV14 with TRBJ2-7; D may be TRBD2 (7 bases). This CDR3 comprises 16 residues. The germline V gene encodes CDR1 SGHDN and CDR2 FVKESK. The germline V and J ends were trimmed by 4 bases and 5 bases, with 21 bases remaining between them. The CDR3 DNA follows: TGTGCCAGCAGCCCCCCTAGGGGGAGGGGCAGAAACGAGCAGTACTTC. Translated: CASSPPRGRGRNEQYF.

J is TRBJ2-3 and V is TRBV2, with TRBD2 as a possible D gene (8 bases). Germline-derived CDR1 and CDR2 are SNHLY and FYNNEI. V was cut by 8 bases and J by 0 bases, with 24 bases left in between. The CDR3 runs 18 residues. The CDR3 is CASLRRGSSGGSTDTQYF. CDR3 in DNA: TGTGCCAGCCTCCGCAGGGGGTCCAGCGGGGGAAGCACAGATACGCAGTATTTT.

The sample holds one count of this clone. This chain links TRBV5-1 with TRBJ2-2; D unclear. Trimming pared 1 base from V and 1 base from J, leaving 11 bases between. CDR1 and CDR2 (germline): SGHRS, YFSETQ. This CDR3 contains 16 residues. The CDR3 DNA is TGCGCCAGCAGCTTGACCCCATTCCTGAACACCGGGGAGCTGTTTTTT. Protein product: CASSLTPFLNTGELFF.

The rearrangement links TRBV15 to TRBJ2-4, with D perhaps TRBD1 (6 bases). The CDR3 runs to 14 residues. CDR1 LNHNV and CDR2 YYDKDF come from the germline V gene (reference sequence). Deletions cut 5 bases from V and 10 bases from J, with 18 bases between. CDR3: CATSAAVTGLIQYF. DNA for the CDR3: TGTGCCACCAGCGCAGCGGTGACAGGACTTATTCAGTACTTC.

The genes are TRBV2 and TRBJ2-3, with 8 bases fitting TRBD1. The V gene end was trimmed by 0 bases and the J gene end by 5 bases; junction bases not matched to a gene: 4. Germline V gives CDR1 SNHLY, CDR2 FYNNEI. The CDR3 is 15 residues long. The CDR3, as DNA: TGTGCCAGCAGTGAAGCCAGGGGGCAGGGAGATACGCAGTATTTT. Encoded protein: CASSEARGQGDTQYF.

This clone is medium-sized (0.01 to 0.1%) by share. The CDR3 bases are TGTGCCAGCAGCTTAACTAGTGCATCAGATACGCAGTATTTT. It codes for CASSLTSASDTQYF. The rearrangement links TRBV7-8 to TRBJ2-3, with D tentatively TRBD2 (5 bases). The CDR3 is 14 amino acids. CDR1 and CDR2 from the germline V gene are SGHVS and FQNEAQ. Trimming removed 2 bases from V and 4 bases from J, with 10 bases in between.

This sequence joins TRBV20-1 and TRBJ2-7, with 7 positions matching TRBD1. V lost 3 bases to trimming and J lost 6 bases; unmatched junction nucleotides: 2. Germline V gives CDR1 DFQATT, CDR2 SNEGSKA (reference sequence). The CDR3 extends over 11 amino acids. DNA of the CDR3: TGCAGTGCTAGTAGACAGGGCGAGCAGTACTTC. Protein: CSASRQGEQYF.

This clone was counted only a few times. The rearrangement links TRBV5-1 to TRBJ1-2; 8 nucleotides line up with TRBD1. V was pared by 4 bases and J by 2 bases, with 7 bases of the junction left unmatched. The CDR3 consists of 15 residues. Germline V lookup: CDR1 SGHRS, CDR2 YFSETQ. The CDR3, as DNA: TGCGCCAGCAGCACGGGGACAGGACCAAACTATGGCTACACCTTC. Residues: CASSTGTGPNYGYTF.

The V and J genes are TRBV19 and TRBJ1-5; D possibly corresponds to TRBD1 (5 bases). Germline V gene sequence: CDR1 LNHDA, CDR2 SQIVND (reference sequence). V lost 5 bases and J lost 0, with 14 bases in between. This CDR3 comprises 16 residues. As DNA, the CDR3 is TGTGCCAGTAGTGATTGGGGCTGGGGTAGCAATCAGCCCCAGCATTTT. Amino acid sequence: CASSDWGWGSNQPQHF.

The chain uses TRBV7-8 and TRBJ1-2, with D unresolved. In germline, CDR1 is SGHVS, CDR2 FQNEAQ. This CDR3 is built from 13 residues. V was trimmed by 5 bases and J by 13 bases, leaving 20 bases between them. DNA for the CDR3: TGTGCCAGCAGCCCGATCCTAGAAAATAAGGGCACCTTC. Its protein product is CASSPILENKGTF.

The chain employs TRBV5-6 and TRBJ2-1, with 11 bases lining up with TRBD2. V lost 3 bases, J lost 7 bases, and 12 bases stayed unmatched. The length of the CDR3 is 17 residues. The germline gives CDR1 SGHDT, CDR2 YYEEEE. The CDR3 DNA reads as TGTGCCAGCAGCTCCACTAGCGGGAGTGCCCTTTGGAATGAGCAGTTCTTC. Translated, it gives CASSSTSGSALWNEQFF.

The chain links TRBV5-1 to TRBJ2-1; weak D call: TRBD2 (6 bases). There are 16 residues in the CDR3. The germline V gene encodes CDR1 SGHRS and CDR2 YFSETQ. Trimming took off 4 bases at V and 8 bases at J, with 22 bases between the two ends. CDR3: CASSPSGGSIMYEQFF. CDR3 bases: TGCGCCAGCAGCCCGAGTGGGGGGTCGATAATGTATGAGCAGTTCTTC.

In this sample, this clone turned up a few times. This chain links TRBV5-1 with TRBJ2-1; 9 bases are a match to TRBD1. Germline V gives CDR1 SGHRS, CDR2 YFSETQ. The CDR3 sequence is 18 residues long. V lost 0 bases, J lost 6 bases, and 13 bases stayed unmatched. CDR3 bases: TGCGCCAGCAGCTTGGGGCTTACCGACAGGGGGACCGGCAATGAGCAGTTCTTC. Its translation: CASSLGLTDRGTGNEQFF.